This T cell receptor beta chain was retrieved from a study of blood T cell repertoires in COVID-19. Turning to the study itself: COVID-19 samples from acute and convalescent phases originated in the United States, Italy and Spain. T cells, B-cell-depleted T cells, or PBMCs supplied cDNA or gDNA.

In the study's own analysis: Amplification with reference gene primers provided the estimates of nucleated cell counts. Method: immunoSEQ multiplex PCR; TCRdb's copy keeps in-frame clones and lacks some. V and J calls and clone size are those listed in that table; D and trimming were worked out from the DNA. The profile shows some 180,000 clones, approximately 80% of them singletons. Patients in Seattle were enrolled during active infection, then followed longitudinally. Germline CDR1 reads SNHLY; CDR2 reads FYNNEI. The V and J ends lost 5 bases and 2 bases, in that order; junction bases with no gene match: 6. This CDR3 region has 15 residues.

Sequencing was done on a sample of peripheral blood. The chain couples TRBV2 to TRBJ2-3, with 8 bases lining up with TRBD1. The clonotype originates from a woman aged 35 to 49 with COVID-19, enrolled during active disease. The CDR3 DNA reads as TGTGCCAGCAGTCGCTCAGGGGGCAACACAGATACGCAGTATTTT. It is translated as CASSRSGGNTDTQYF.